These 27 T cell receptor beta chains originate from one sample sequenced in a study of beta chain features in type 1 diabetes. General observations from the study: All four CD4+ subsets from Type 1 diabetes patients carried moderately but significantly shorter TCRB CDR3s.

These TCRs' antigens remain unknown. The sequenced template was cDNA made from the entire isolated RNA. Assay: immunoSEQ multiplex PCR; the TCRdb copy retains only in-frame clones and omits some. The sample shows about 240,000 clones, about 15% of them seen only once. Sequencing was carried out using naive CD4+ T cells from blood. These receptors all stem from a man in his thirties or forties with type 1 diabetes.

This clone was counted between two and nine times. The gene calls are TRBV19 and TRBJ2-3; 10 bases agree with TRBD1. Trimming at V came to 9 bases and at J to 3 bases, leaving 3 bases not matched to a gene. The CDR3 totals 13 residues. Germline lookup yields CDR1 LNHDA and CDR2 SQIVND (reference sequence). The CDR3 DNA sequence: TGTGCCAGCCCGGACAGGGGGACAGATACGCAGTATTTT. Translating gives CASPDRGTDTQYF.

A few counts support this clone. The gene calls are TRBV7-9 and TRBJ2-5; D might be TRBD2 (5 bases). V lost 1 base to trimming and J lost 7 bases, with 10 bases between them. CDR3 size: 13 residues. Germline V lookup: CDR1 SEHNR, CDR2 FQNEAQ (reference sequence). CDR3: CASSLGPEGTQYF. The CDR3 bases are TGTGCCAGCAGCTTAGGACCCGAGGGGACCCAGTACTTC.

This clone was counted between two and nine times. V usage is TRBV27 and J usage is TRBJ2-1; no clear D. Germline V lookup: CDR1 MNHEY, CDR2 SMNVEV (reference sequence). The CDR3 consists of 15 residues. V was trimmed by 2 bases and J by 1 base, leaving 9 bases between them. CDR3 nucleotides: TGTGCCAGCAGTTTAAGGCCGGGTTCCTACAATGAGCAGTTCTTC. Translating gives CASSLRPGSYNEQFF.

This clone was recorded a few times. The gene calls are TRBV6-5 and TRBJ1-2; 7 nucleotides line up with TRBD1. The CDR3 covers 15 residues. Germline assignment: CDR1 MNHEY and CDR2 SVGAGI. With 0 bases clipped from V and 2 bases from J, the junction kept 3 bases outside the gene matches. The CDR3 nucleotides are TGTGCCAGCAGTTACTCATTACAGGGGAACTATGGCTACACCTTC. Its protein is CASSYSLQGNYGYTF.

The chain is built from TRBV2 and TRBJ1-1; TRBD1 is a possible D gene (5 bases). Germline-derived CDR1 and CDR2 are SNHLY and FYNNEI. This CDR3 spans 15 amino acids. V shed 0 bases and J shed 1 base, with 9 bases lying between them. The CDR3 coding sequence is TGTGCCAGCAGTGAAGCTGGGAGGGGGAACACTGAAGCTTTCTTT. Protein product: CASSEAGRGNTEAFF.

This clone was seen only a few times. The chain combines TRBV27 with TRBJ2-7, with 7 positions matching TRBD1. CDR1 is MNHEY, CDR2 SMNVEV, per germline (reference sequence). CDR3 length: 15 residues. Losses at the gene ends were 5 bases for V and 2 bases for J; bases not matched to a gene: 9. CDR3 coding DNA: TGTGCCAGCAGTCCGCGGACAGGTCGAACCTACGAGCAGTACTTC. Translating gives CASSPRTGRTYEQYF.

The chain employs TRBV20-1 and TRBJ1-4; weak D call: TRBD1 (6 bases). The CDR3 runs 10 residues. Germline loops: CDR1 DFQATT, CDR2 SNEGSKA (reference sequence). The germline V and J ends were trimmed by 7 bases and 10 bases, with 10 bases remaining between them. The CDR3 DNA reads TGCAGTGTCAGGGGCGGAAAACTGTTTTTT. It codes for CSVRGGKLFF.

This clone appeared a few times. This chain links TRBV23-1 with TRBJ1-4; no clear D. TRBV23-1 is an ORF, with its function uncertain. Trimming removed 9 bases at V and 7 bases at J, with 18 bases between. The CDR3 has 14 residues. As DNA, the CDR3 is TGCGCCAGTCCAGCAAAACAGATAGGTGAAAAACTGTTTTTT. Amino acid sequence: CASPAKQIGEKLFF.

This clone has only a few counts. This chain joins TRBV5-6 and TRBJ2-5, with D possibly being TRBD2 (6 bases). Germline lookup yields CDR1 SGHDT and CDR2 YYEEEE. The V gene lost 1 base and the J gene lost 1 base, with 11 bases spanning the gap. The CDR3 runs to 15 residues. The CDR3 spells CASSLPSGPQETQYF. The CDR3, as DNA: TGTGCCAGCAGCTTGCCCAGCGGGCCCCAAGAGACCCAGTACTTC.

The chain combines TRBV6-5 with TRBJ2-7; 9 bases align to TRBD2. The germline V gene has CDR1 MNHEY and CDR2 SVGAGI. The CDR3 length is 14 residues. The junction had 7 bases not matched to a gene; V was cut back by 4 bases and J by 6 bases. In DNA, the CDR3 is TGTGCCAGCAGTTCAGATAGCGGGAGTTCCGAGCAGTACTTC. As protein: CASSSDSGSSEQYF.

V gene TRBV2 combines with J gene TRBJ2-3; a possible D gene is TRBD1 (6 bases). The CDR3 sequence is 15 residues long. Per germline, CDR1 SNHLY and CDR2 FYNNEI. V lost 6 bases and J 2 bases, leaving 15 bases between the germline ends. Here the CDR3 reads CASRTGLGNTDTQYF. For the CDR3, the DNA is TGTGCCAGCAGAACAGGGCTCGGGAACACAGATACGCAGTATTTT. Full variable domain (rest looked up from reference TRBV2 and TRBJ2-3): EPEVTQTPSHQVTQMGQEVILRCVPISNHLYFYWYRQILGQKVEFLVSFYNNEISEKSEIFDDQFSVERPDGSNFTLKIRSTKLEDSAMYFCASRTGLGNTDTQYFGPGTRLTVL.

This chain connects TRBV19 to TRBJ2-5; 8 bases line up with TRBD1. J gave up 5 bases and V 10 bases, and 6 bases lay outside the gene matches. This CDR3 has 12 amino acids. From germline, CDR1 is LNHDA and CDR2 SQIVND (reference sequence). The CDR3 loop is CATSGGAETQYF. Here the CDR3 DNA reads TGTGCCACTTCAGGGGGCGCGGAGACCCAGTACTTC.

In the case of this clone: Distinct nucleotide sequences in the sample also encode this CDR3. CDR3 nucleotides: TGCGCCAGCAGCTTCCGGGAGAACACTGAAGCTTTCTTT. Translated, it gives CASSFRENTEAFF. The rearrangement uses TRBV5-1 and TRBJ1-1, with D uncertain. The V gene's germline CDR1 is SGHRS and CDR2 YFSETQ. There are 13 residues in the CDR3. Trimming pared 2 bases from V and 1 base from J, leaving 6 bases between.

The table lists this clone with a few counts. The chain employs TRBV30 and TRBJ2-5; 8 bases are a match to TRBD2. Germline V lookup: CDR1 GTSNPN, CDR2 SVGIG (reference sequence). The CDR3 is 13 residues long. V lost 5 bases, J lost 5 bases, and 7 bases stayed unmatched. The CDR3: CAWAGRGWETQYF. CDR3 nucleotide sequence: TGTGCCTGGGCCGGGAGGGGATGGGAGACCCAGTACTTC.

The chain couples TRBV6-6 to TRBJ1-5; D call uncertain. Germline V CDR1 and CDR2: MNHNY, SVGAGI (reference sequence). This CDR3 has 13 residues. Deletions cut 2 bases from V and 5 bases from J, with 7 bases between. CDR3 coding DNA: TGTGCCAGCAGTTACGAGGCCTATCAGCCCCAGCATTTT. Residues: CASSYEAYQPQHF.

There are a few counts of this clone. The rearrangement joins TRBV5-8 to TRBJ2-7; D is perhaps TRBD1 (6 bases). V lost 4 bases and J 1 base, leaving 15 bases between the germline ends. The CDR3 is 15 residues long. CDR1 is SGHTS and CDR2 is YDEGEE in the germline V gene. The CDR3 region is CASSTGTLDSYEQYF. CDR3 coding DNA: TGTGCCAGCAGCACGGGGACATTGGATTCCTACGAGCAGTACTTC.

The chain recombines TRBV2 with TRBJ1-4, with D perhaps matching TRBD1 (5 bases). V shed 4 bases and J shed 0 bases, with 12 bases lying between them. Germline V gene data show CDR1 as SNHLY and CDR2 as FYNNEI. The CDR3 runs 16 residues. CDR3 residues: CASSGPGGPTNEKLFF. CDR3 nucleotide sequence: TGTGCCAGCAGTGGGCCCGGGGGACCAACTAATGAAAAACTGTTTTTT.

This clone turned up a few times. This chain connects TRBV5-1 to TRBJ2-4, with 10 bases identical to TRBD1. Germline lookup yields CDR1 SGHRS and CDR2 YFSETQ. Trimming removed 0 bases from V and 6 bases from J; junction bases left unmatched: 3. The CDR3 loop spans 15 amino acids. The CDR3 nucleotides are TGCGCCAGCAGCTTGGTGGGACAGGGGATAAACATTCAGTACTTC. Residues: CASSLVGQGINIQYF.

The CDR3 DNA follows: TGTGCCAGTAGTCAAGACAGGGACAGGAATGGCTACACCTTC. Translation: CASSQDRDRNGYTF. The V gene is TRBV19, the J gene TRBJ1-2; 8 nucleotides align to TRBD1. V was pared by 5 bases and J by 6 bases, with 8 bases of the junction left unmatched. There are 14 residues in the CDR3. CDR1 LNHDA and CDR2 SQIVND come from the germline V gene (reference sequence).

This rearrangement joins TRBV6-1 to TRBJ2-6; 11 bases map to TRBD2. After removal of 4 bases from V and 2 bases from J, the junction contained 1 base not matched to a gene. This CDR3 is built from 16 residues. Germline CDR1 reads MNHNS; CDR2 reads SASEGT. CDR3 loop: CASSVAGGAGANVLTF. The CDR3 bases are TGTGCCAGCAGTGTAGCGGGGGGGGCTGGGGCCAACGTCCTGACTTTC.

The table lists this clone with a few counts. The rearrangement uses TRBV30 and TRBJ1-1; possible D gene TRBD1, 5 bases. The CDR3 is made up of 12 amino acids. Looked up from germline, CDR1 is GTSNPN and CDR2 is SVGIG (reference sequence). V lost 4 bases, J lost 3 bases, and 9 bases lay in between. The CDR3 spells CAWKQGDTEAFF. CDR3 coding DNA: TGTGCCTGGAAGCAGGGTGACACTGAAGCTTTCTTT. The whole variable domain, remainder taken from reference TRBV30 and TRBJ1-1, is SQTIHQWPATLVQPVGSPLSLECTVEGTSNPNLYWYRQAAGRGLQLLFYSVGIGQISSEVPQNLSASRPQDRQFILSSKKLLLSDSGFYLCAWKQGDTEAFFGQGTRLTVV.

This clone came up a few times. This chain joins TRBV5-1 and TRBJ2-1; 8 bases align to TRBD1. The CDR3 is made up of 15 amino acids. Germline-derived CDR1 and CDR2 are SGHRS and YFSETQ. V dropped 4 bases and J dropped 4; count of bases not matched to a gene: 7. CDR3 in amino acids: CASSPQGQAYNEQFF. The DNA for the CDR3 is TGCGCCAGCAGCCCCCAGGGACAGGCATACAATGAGCAGTTCTTC.

CDR3 region: CASSSRDRYYNEQFF. The DNA for the CDR3 is TGTGCCAGCAGTTCCCGGGACAGGTACTACAATGAGCAGTTCTTC. The genes are TRBV27 and TRBJ2-1; TRBD1 matches 8 bases. Germline V gives CDR1 MNHEY, CDR2 SMNVEV (reference sequence). The ends lost 4 bases at V and 3 bases at J; junction bases unmatched: 5. The CDR3 length is 15 residues.

In this sample, this clone turned up a few times. This chain links TRBV7-9 with TRBJ2-5; 9 nucleotides match TRBD1. This CDR3 has 15 residues. Per the germline V gene, CDR1 is SEHNR and CDR2 is FQNEAQ (reference sequence). After removal of 7 bases from V and 2 bases from J, the junction contained 8 bases not matched to a gene. DNA of the CDR3: TGTGCCAGCACCGAGACAGGGGGTAAACAAGAGACCCAGTACTTC. Translating gives CASTETGGKQETQYF. The full variable domain, completed using reference TRBV7-9 and TRBJ2-5, is DTGVSQNPRHKITKRGQNVTFRCDPISEHNRLYWYRQTLGQGPEFLTYFQNEAQLEKSRLLSDRFSAERPKGSFSTLEIQRTEQGDSAMYLCASTETGGKQETQYFGPGTRLLVL.

The chain has TRBV30 and TRBJ1-4, with 9 bases fitting TRBD1. Trimming removed 8 bases from V and 8 bases from J; junction bases left unmatched: 9. This CDR3 has 13 amino acids. The germline CDR1 and CDR2 sequences are GTSNPN and SVGIG (reference sequence). Here the CDR3 reads CAPALTGGEKLFF. CDR3 DNA: TGTGCCCCAGCCCTGACAGGGGGGGAAAAACTGTTTTTT.

In its sample, this clone was seen a few times. This chain links TRBV27 with TRBJ2-7; 8 positions match TRBD2. The CDR3 has 15 amino acids. Looked up from germline, CDR1 is MNHEY and CDR2 is SMNVEV (reference sequence). The ends lost 5 bases at V and 0 bases at J; junction bases unmatched: 6. DNA of the CDR3: TGTGCCAGCAGTCCCCTCGGGAGGGCCTCCTACGAGCAGTACTTC. It codes for CASSPLGRASYEQYF.

This clone occurred a few times. The DNA of the CDR3 is TGTGCCAGCAGCGTTGGGCCAACCGGCGCGCAGTACTTC. It specifies CASSVGPTGAQYF. This chain links TRBV9 with TRBJ2-7, with D unresolved. CDR1 and CDR2 (germline): SGDLS, YYNGEE. Trimming removed 2 bases at V and 9 bases at J, with 15 bases between. This CDR3 is 13 amino acids long.